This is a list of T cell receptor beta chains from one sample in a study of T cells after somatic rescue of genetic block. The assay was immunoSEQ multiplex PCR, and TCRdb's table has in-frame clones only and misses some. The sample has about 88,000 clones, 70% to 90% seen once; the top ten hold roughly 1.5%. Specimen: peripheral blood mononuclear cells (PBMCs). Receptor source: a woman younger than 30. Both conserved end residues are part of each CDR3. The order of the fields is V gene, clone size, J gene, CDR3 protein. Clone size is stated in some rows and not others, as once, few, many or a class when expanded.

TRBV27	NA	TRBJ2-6	CASSLITAQGSGANVLTF
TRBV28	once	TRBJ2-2	CASSAGREGYSNTGELFF
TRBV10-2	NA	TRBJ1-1	CASSESGGLGDRGRNTEAFF
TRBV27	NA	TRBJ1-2	CASRETGGHSNGYTF
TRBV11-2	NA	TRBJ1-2	CASSNPRGRGYGYTF
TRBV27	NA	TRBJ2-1	CASSPLSGIYNEQFF
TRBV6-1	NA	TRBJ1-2	CASSDLKGFDGYTF
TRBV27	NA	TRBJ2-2	CASRGHGGTGELFF
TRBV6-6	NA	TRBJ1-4	CASSYSSRGREKLFF
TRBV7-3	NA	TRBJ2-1	CASSLGQARDEQFF
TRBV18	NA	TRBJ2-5	CASSPELSHTQYF
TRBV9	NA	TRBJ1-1	CASSIVPDLTEAFF
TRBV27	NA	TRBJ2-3	CASSLGGTGVNTQYF
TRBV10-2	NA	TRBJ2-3	CAITPPGLADTDTQYF
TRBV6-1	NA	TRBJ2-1	CASSGEGGSGNEQFF
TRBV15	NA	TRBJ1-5	CATSRAIWGNQPQHF
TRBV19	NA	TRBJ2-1	CASSIGLDPRNEQFF
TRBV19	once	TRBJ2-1	CASSFTSGRVYNEQFF
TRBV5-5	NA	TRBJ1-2	CASSFGQQNYGYTF